This is a list of T cell receptor beta chains from one sample in a study of cytomegalovirus exposure and HLA in healthy donors. The protocol was immunoSEQ multiplex PCR, while the TCRdb copy is restricted to in-frame clones and leaves out a portion. The sample carries 150,000 to 180,000 clones, 80% to 90% recorded once. Sequencing input: PBMCs. The origin of the receptors is a man between 18 and 35 years old in good health and CMV-seropositive. CDR3s include the opening cysteine and the closing phenylalanine or tryptophan. A D gene is named only where the DNA matches it firmly. Only some rows state a clone size, as once, few, many or a class for expanded clones.

>-|TRBJ2-3|-|TRBV27
CASSSYTEAQYF
TGTGCCAGCAGCTCTTACACGGAGGCGCAGTATTTT
>-|TRBJ1-4|TRBD1|TRBV4-3
CASSQFTGGNEKLFF
TGCGCCAGCAGCCAATTTACAGGGGGCAATGAAAAACTGTTTTTT
>-|TRBJ2-3|TRBD1|TRBV27
CASSPRQGADTQYF
TGTGCCAGCAGTCCCCGACAGGGCGCAGATACGCAGTATTTT
>-|TRBJ2-1|-|TRBV4-3
CASSQIGLGNNEQFF
TGCGCCAGCAGCCAGATAGGATTGGGCAACAATGAGCAGTTCTTC
>-|TRBJ2-7|-|TRBV30
CAWSAGTLVYEQYF
TGTGCCTGGAGTGCCGGGACTCTAGTCTACGAGCAGTACTTC
>-|TRBJ1-1|TRBD1|TRBV19
CASSIPPGQGWIHTEAFF
TGTGCCAGTAGTATCCCACCGGGACAGGGTTGGATCCACACTGAAGCTTTCTTT
>-|TRBJ1-2|-|TRBV6-6
CASGGSYGYTF
TGTGCCAGCGGAGGTTCCTATGGCTACACCTTC
>-|TRBJ2-3|TRBD2|TRBV5-4
CATTTSGDPSTDTQYF
TGTGCCACGACGACTAGCGGGGATCCTAGCACAGATACGCAGTATTTT
>-|TRBJ1-2|TRBD1|TRBV27
CASSLFQGAHYGYTF
TGTGCCAGCAGTTTATTTCAGGGGGCGCACTATGGCTACACCTTC
>-|TRBJ2-7|TRBD2|TRBV2
CASLLAGVGEQYF
TGTGCCAGCCTCCTAGCGGGAGTGGGTGAGCAGTACTTC
>-|TRBJ2-5|-|TRBV10-1
CASSEAAGYF
TGCGCCAGCAGTGAGGCAGCGGGGTACTTC
>-|TRBJ2-7|TRBD2|TRBV28
CASSRGTSGIYEQYF
TGTGCCAGCAGCCGTGGGACTAGCGGGATCTACGAGCAGTACTTC
>once|TRBJ1-2|-|TRBV7-2
CASSLDAGNYGYTF
TGTGCCAGCAGCTTAGATGCAGGCAACTATGGCTACACCTTC
>once|TRBJ2-6|TRBD1|TRBV2
CASSGIKQGRKYSGANVLTF
TGTGCCAGCAGTGGGATTAAACAGGGGCGAAAATACTCTGGGGCCAACGTCCTGACTTTC
>-|TRBJ2-7|-|TRBV9
CASSVEGQGYEQYF
TGTGCCAGCAGCGTAGAGGGGCAGGGGTACGAGCAGTACTTC
>-|TRBJ2-2|-|TRBV5-1
CASSLAQASFGELFF
TGCGCCAGCAGCTTGGCGCAGGCATCTTTCGGGGAGCTGTTTTTT
>-|TRBJ1-1|TRBD1|TRBV15
CATSRGGTGGTEAFF
TGTGCCACCAGCAGAGGCGGGACAGGGGGCACTGAAGCTTTCTTT
>-|TRBJ1-1|-|TRBV7-9
CASSLGLEEAFF
TGTGCCAGCAGCTTAGGATTAGAGGAAGCTTTCTTT
>-|TRBJ1-6|-|TRBV7-8
CASSSTSGPLNSPLHF
TGTGCCAGCAGCTCGACTTCAGGGCCTCTTAATTCACCCCTCCACTTT
>-|TRBJ2-7|TRBD1|TRBV13
CASSRRTGGKGTYEQYF
TGTGCCAGCAGCCGTCGGACAGGGGGTAAAGGGACCTACGAGCAGTACTTC
>-|TRBJ2-5|-|TRBV9
CASSVAGSEKTQYF
TGTGCCAGCAGCGTAGCAGGTAGCGAGAAGACCCAGTACTTC
>-|TRBJ2-3|-|TRBV4-1
CASSQDSGAGTDTQYF
TGCGCCAGCAGCCAAGATAGTGGTGCTGGCACAGATACGCAGTATTTT
>once|TRBJ2-5|TRBD2|TRBV13
CASSYWTSGAQETQYF
TGTGCCAGCAGCTACTGGACTAGCGGGGCCCAAGAGACCCAGTACTTC
>-|TRBJ1-2|-|TRBV4-3
CASSQEGGRYGYTF
TGCGCCAGCAGCCAAGAGGGGGGGAGATATGGCTACACCTTC
>-|TRBJ1-6|-|TRBV11-2
CASSLEPGGLSSYNSPLHF
TGTGCCAGCAGCTTAGAGCCGGGGGGACTAAGCTCCTATAATTCACCCCTCCACTTT
>once|TRBJ2-2|-|TRBV10-3
CAIRRDRNTGELFF
TGTGCCATCAGGCGGGACAGGAACACCGGGGAGCTGTTTTTT
>-|TRBJ1-5|-|TRBV7-2
CASSPTGTPYSNQPQHF
TGTGCCAGCAGCCCCACCGGGACACCCTATAGCAATCAGCCCCAGCATTTT
>-|TRBJ2-5|TRBD2|TRBV9
CASSVSGLAGQETQYF
TGTGCCAGCAGCGTATCAGGGCTAGCGGGACAAGAGACCCAGTACTTC
>few|TRBJ1-1|-|TRBV30
CAWSRLTVNTEAFF
TGTGCCTGGAGTCGCCTTACAGTGAACACTGAAGCTTTCTTT
>-|TRBJ2-7|-|TRBV4-3
CASSQVPQTYEQYF
TGCGCCAGCAGCCAAGTTCCGCAGACCTACGAGCAGTACTTC
>-|TRBJ2-3|-|TRBV9
CASSVGAQRSTDTQYF
TGTGCCAGCAGCGTAGGGGCCCAGCGGAGCACAGATACGCAGTATTTT
>once|TRBJ2-5|-|TRBV5-1
CASSTMTGLKETQYF
TGCGCCAGCAGCACTATGACGGGACTTAAAGAGACCCAGTACTTC
>-|TRBJ2-2|-|TRBV6-5
CASSYVNTGELFF
TGTGCCAGCAGTTATGTAAACACCGGGGAGCTGTTTTTT
>once|TRBJ2-3|-|TRBV30
CAWSRGGRRTDTQYF
TGTGCCTGGAGTAGGGGGGGCAGGAGGACAGATACGCAGTATTTT
>-|TRBJ1-6|-|TRBV4-3
CASSQDGNGRRSPLHF
TGCGCCAGCAGCCAAGACGGGAACGGGCGGCGCTCACCCCTCCACTTT